The rows below give T cell receptor beta chains drawn from one sample of a study of T cells after yellow fever vaccination. TCRdb called the 5' RACE reads again in MiXCR, with one record for every CDR3 protein. The data show a few hundred thousand distinct CDR3 sequences, over 10% seen once. This specimen consisted of CD4+ T cells sorted from PBMCs, obtained 45 days after the yellow fever booster vaccination. The source is a man younger than 40 who received the YFV17D yellow fever vaccine. The CDR3 runs from the conserved cysteine through the conserved F or W. Each record gives: clone size, V gene, J gene, D gene, CDR3 protein, CDR3 DNA. The D gene is left open where the match is weak. Expanded clones get a size class; other rows say once, few or many, or leave the size out.

NA	TRBV29-1	TRBJ2-5	NA	CSVAHLLETQYF	TGCAGCGTTGCACACCTCTTAGAGACCCAGTACTTC
few	TRBV5-1	TRBJ2-5	TRBD2	CASSQTSGRLQETQYF	TGCGCCAGCAGCCAGACTAGCGGGAGGCTCCAAGAGACCCAGTACTTC
NA	TRBV12-3/TRBV12-4	TRBJ2-2	NA	CASSFVGRGELFF	TGTGCCAGCAGTTTTGTAGGTCGTGGGGAGCTGTTTTTT
once	TRBV5-1	TRBJ2-5	NA	CASSPASYQETQYF	TGCGCCAGCAGCCCAGCCTCGTACCAAGAGACCCAGTACTTC
few	TRBV28	TRBJ1-6	NA	CASLGPRPASSPLHF	TGTGCCAGCCTGGGACCTCGGCCAGCCTCTTCACCCCTCCACTTT
NA	TRBV25-1	TRBJ2-3	TRBD1	CASSLVSGTGEDTQYF	TGTGCCAGCAGCCTGGTGTCCGGGACAGGGGAAGATACGCAGTATTTT
few	TRBV5-4	TRBJ2-7	NA	CASSEGPLGIKPEQYF	TGTGCCAGCAGCGAAGGCCCACTAGGGATTAAGCCGGAGCAGTACTTC
few	TRBV9	TRBJ2-3	NA	CASSVRAGTDTQYF	TGTGCCAGCAGCGTAAGGGCAGGCACAGATACGCAGTATTTT
few	TRBV9	TRBJ1-3	NA	CASSPRTGNTIYF	TGTGCCAGCAGCCCGCGGACAGGAAACACCATATATTTT
NA	TRBV28	TRBJ2-2	TRBD2	CASSFGPDRAGVITGELFF	TGTGCCAGCAGTTTCGGGCCAGACCGAGCGGGAGTAATAACCGGGGAGCTGTTTTTT
few	TRBV4-1	TRBJ1-1	TRBD1	CASSQLGTEDTEAFF	TGCGCCAGCAGCCAACTCGGGACAGAGGATACTGAAGCTTTCTTT
few	TRBV5-1	TRBJ2-7	NA	CASRAETYEQYF	TGCGCCAGCAGAGCAGAGACCTACGAGCAGTACTTC
few	TRBV5-1	TRBJ2-2	NA	CASSADFTGELFF	TGCGCCAGCAGCGCTGACTTCACCGGGGAGCTGTTTTTT
NA	TRBV4-2	TRBJ1-5	TRBD1	CASSPTDRAGQPQHF	TGTGCCAGCAGCCCCACGGACAGGGCGGGTCAGCCCCAGCATTTT
NA	TRBV24-1	TRBJ2-1	TRBD1	CATSVTAGTGVGGEQFF	TGTGCCACCAGTGTAACCGCCGGGACAGGGGTGGGGGGTGAGCAGTTCTTC
few	TRBV7-2	TRBJ2-7	NA	CASSFGQTSYEQYF	TGTGCCAGCAGCTTCGGACAGACGTCCTACGAGCAGTACTTC
NA	TRBV20-1	TRBJ2-1	TRBD2	CSARALADNEQFF	TGCAGTGCTAGAGCCCTAGCGGACAATGAGCAGTTCTTC
few	TRBV28	TRBJ1-6	NA	CAILPSLNSPLHF	TGTGCCATCCTCCCCTCTCTTAATTCACCCCTCCACTTT
few	TRBV4-3	TRBJ2-5	TRBD2	CASSQRLAMETQYF	TGCGCCAGCAGCCAACGACTAGCGATGGAGACCCAGTACTTC
NA	TRBV4-3	TRBJ2-1	TRBD2	CASSQGLAGGEFF	TGCGCCAGCAGCCAAGGACTAGCTGGTGGGGAGTTCTTC
many	TRBV5-1	TRBJ2-7	NA	CASSLAIFGGGYEQYF	TGCGCCAGCAGCTTGGCCATATTCGGGGGTGGCTACGAGCAGTACTTC
NA	TRBV5-1	TRBJ2-7	NA	CASSLRGGEQYF	TGCGCCAGCAGCTTGAGGGGAGGCGAGCAGTACTTC
NA	TRBV10-3	TRBJ2-3	NA	CAISFSTDTQYF	TGTGCCATCAGCTTCAGCACAGATACGCAGTATTTT
NA	TRBV5-5	TRBJ1-1	NA	CASSLAPKSGETEAFF	TGTGCCAGCAGCTTGGCCCCAAAATCAGGGGAGACTGAAGCTTTCTTT
NA	TRBV14	TRBJ2-5	NA	CASSEEAVLWETQYF	TGTGCCAGCAGCGAAGAGGCGGTTTTGTGGGAGACCCAGTACTTC
NA	TRBV5-1	TRBJ2-7	TRBD2	CASSLERLLAGGTNYEQYF	TGCGCCAGCAGCTTGGAGAGGCTACTAGCGGGAGGGACAAATTACGAGCAGTACTTC